Presented here are 3 T cell receptor beta chains from one specimen sequenced in a study of T-cell reconstitution after alpha-beta-depleted transplantation in children. Preparing the TCRbeta library involved the use of unique molecular identifiers. TCRdb re-analysed the PCR reads in MiXCR, keeping a single row per CDR3 protein. Here the sample spans roughly 500,000 distinct CDR3 sequences, less than 35% being singletons. This sample comprised PBMCs from the stem cell graft donor, obtained from the stem cell graft. The receptors originated from a human donor who donated a stem cell graft to a child with aplastic anemia.

This sequence joins TRBV6-1 and TRBJ1-5; no clear D. Germline lookup yields CDR1 MNHNS and CDR2 SASEGT. This CDR3 is 13 amino acids long. The germline V and J ends were trimmed by 3 bases and 6 bases, with 9 bases remaining between them. The CDR3 spells CASSDHSLQPQHF. DNA for the CDR3: TGTGCCAGCAGTGACCACAGCCTTCAGCCCCAGCATTTT.

This clonotype was seen a handful of times. V usage is TRBV20-1 and J usage is TRBJ2-7; D assignment may be TRBD1 or TRBD2 (5 bases each). This CDR3 spans 14 amino acids. Germline values: CDR1 DFQATT, CDR2 SNEGSKA (reference sequence). V lost 5 bases and J lost 4, with 18 bases in between. CDR3 DNA sequence: TGCAGTGCTGAGGGGCGATACCCCTCATACGAGCAGTACTTC. Translated, it gives CSAEGRYPSYEQYF.

The chain uses TRBV7-9 and TRBJ2-5; D remains unclear. Trimming took 0 bases from V and 2 from J, leaving 7 bases between them. The CDR3 sequence is 14 residues long. In germline, CDR1 is SEHNR, CDR2 FQNEAQ (reference sequence). CDR3 protein: CASSLAPAQETQYF. In DNA form, the CDR3 reads TGTGCCAGCAGCTTAGCGCCGGCGCAAGAGACCCAGTACTTC.